These 23 T cell receptor beta chains came from one sample sequenced in a study of T cell repertoires in cytomegalovirus infection. Each CDR3 protein gets one entry after TCRdb re-called the reads with MiXCR. The data show roughly 760,000 distinct CDR3 sequences, under 40% seen once. Sequencing was performed on PBMCs. These receptors were taken from a human donor in good health (CMV status not recorded). Some clones in this sample may be carry-over from other donors' samples.

The V gene is TRBV7-9, the J gene TRBJ2-6; D is unclear. Trimming took off 10 bases at V and 0 bases at J, with 7 bases between the two ends. CDR3 length equals 13 residues. Germline V gene lookup returns CDR1 SEHNR and CDR2 FQNEAQ (reference sequence). The CDR3 DNA is TGTGCCACCACGGGCTCTGGGGCCAACGTCCTGACTTTC. It codes for CATTGSGANVLTF. The variable domain in full, with the rest retrieved from reference TRBV7-9 and TRBJ2-6, is DTGVSQNPRHKITKRGQNVTFRCDPISEHNRLYWYRQTLGQGPEFLTYFQNEAQLEKSRLLSDRFSAERPKGSFSTLEIQRTEQGDSAMYLCATTGSGANVLTFGAGSRLTVL.

V gene TRBV12-5 combines with J gene TRBJ1-1; 9 bases map to TRBD1. The CDR3 sequence is 15 residues long. V trimming: 3 bases; J trimming: 0 bases; junction bases outside the gene matches: 2. CDR1 and CDR2 from the germline V gene are LGHNT and FRNRAP. DNA of the CDR3: TGTGCTAGTGGTTTATGGACAGGGGTGAACACTGAAGCTTTCTTT. Encoded protein: CASGLWTGVNTEAFF.

The V and J genes are TRBV4-2 and TRBJ1-5; D call uncertain. The CDR3 totals 13 residues. Trimming cost V 1 base and J 7 bases, with 8 bases left between them. Germline V lookup: CDR1 LGHNA, CDR2 YNFKEQ. The DNA for the CDR3 is TGTGCCAGCAGCCAAGGCAGATCGCAGCCCCAGCATTTT. It specifies CASSQGRSQPQHF.

This clonotype was observed once. V is TRBV19 and J is TRBJ2-7, with a possible D match to TRBD1 (6 bases). Germline values: CDR1 LNHDA, CDR2 SQIVND (reference sequence). V was pared by 3 bases and J by 0 bases, with 6 bases between. This CDR3 contains 13 residues. The CDR3: CASSMGASYEQYF. The CDR3 nucleotides are TGTGCCAGTAGTATGGGGGCCTCCTACGAGCAGTACTTC.

This clonotype was observed a handful of times. V gene TRBV7-6 combines with J gene TRBJ2-2; 7 bases are shared with TRBD2. Germline trimming cut 5 bases from V and 7 bases from J; bases unmatched to any gene: 7. Looked up from germline, CDR1 is SGHVS and CDR2 is FNYEAQ. The CDR3 length is 14 residues. CDR3 sequence reads: CASSPGASGGELFF. The DNA of the CDR3 is TGTGCCAGCAGCCCAGGTGCTAGCGGCGGGGAGCTGTTTTTT.

This clonotype was seen a handful of times. The rearrangement uses TRBV28 and TRBJ2-1; D might be TRBD2 (6 bases). This CDR3 is built from 16 residues. Germline V gives CDR1 MDHEN, CDR2 SYDVKM. V lost 3 bases to trimming and J lost 0 bases, with 12 bases between them. The CDR3, as DNA: TGTGCCAGCAGTTTCGGTGGCGGGGCCTCCTACAATGAGCAGTTCTTC. Translating it yields CASSFGGGASYNEQFF.

As concerns this clonotype: A read error may explain this, as a much larger clone is one base away. V and J are TRBV7-2 and TRBJ1-1; 7 bases align to TRBD1. Germline loops: CDR1 SGHTA, CDR2 FQGNSA. V shed 9 bases and J 11 bases; nucleotides not matched to a gene: 12. This CDR3 contains 12 residues. This CDR3 reads CARSVGQVGAFF. The CDR3 DNA is TGTGCCAGAAGCGTCGGACAGGTGGGGGCTTTCTTT.

The sample holds a few counts of this clonotype. The rearrangement joins TRBV7-2 to TRBJ1-1; maybe TRBD1 (5 bases). The CDR3 covers 14 residues. Trimming removed 4 bases from V and 0 bases from J, with 9 bases in between. Germline-derived CDR1 and CDR2 are SGHTA and FQGNSA. Here the CDR3 DNA reads TGTGCCAGCAGCTGGGGGGGGGTGAACACTGAAGCTTTCTTT. Its translation is CASSWGGVNTEAFF.

This clonotype was seen more than once but under ten times. The chain joins TRBV10-3 to TRBJ1-2, with D unresolved. The CDR3 totals 15 residues. Trimming shortened V by 2 bases and J by 0 bases, and 10 bases separated the two germline ends. The V gene's germline CDR1 is ENHRY and CDR2 SYGVKD. CDR3 nucleotide sequence: TGTGCCATCAGTGAGGGCGGCGGGCCTAACTATGGCTACACCTTC. This codes for CAISEGGGPNYGYTF.

As concerns this clonotype: The CDR3 carries no conserved terminal phenylalanine or tryptophan, so it likely arises from a read error. V gene TRBV12-3 or TRBV12-4 combines with J gene TRBJ2-5; D perhaps matches TRBD2 (5 bases). There are 14 residues in the CDR3. V lost 6 bases to trimming and J lost 5 bases, with 16 bases between them. The CDR3 nucleotides are TGTGCCAGCAGCGCCCCACCCGGCGGGGAGACCCAGTACTTA. It specifies CASSAPPGGETQYL.

This clonotype appeared a few times. This chain joins TRBV5-6 and TRBJ2-6; perhaps TRBD2 as D (5 bases). Between the trimmed V and J ends, which lost 5 bases and 4 bases, there was a span of 16 bases. CDR1 is SGHDT, CDR2 YYEEEE, per germline. This CDR3 is built from 16 residues. The DNA of the CDR3 is TGTGCCAGCAGTTCAAACGCGGGTACGGGGGCCAACGTCCTGACTTTC. Its protein product is CASSSNAGTGANVLTF.

The genes are TRBV7-4 and TRBJ2-3, with 10 bases fitting TRBD2. Trimming cost V 3 bases and J 3 bases; bases outside gene matches: 9. The CDR3 covers 17 residues. Germline V gives CDR1 SGHVT, CDR2 SQSDAQ. The CDR3 DNA follows: TGTGCCAGCAGCTTTCGTAGGACTAGCGGAAAAACAGATACGCAGTATTTT. Encoded protein: CASSFRRTSGKTDTQYF.

In its sample, this clonotype was seen many times. The chain is built from TRBV7-2 and TRBJ2-7, with 10 bases aligning to TRBD2. Germline V CDR1 and CDR2: SGHTA, FQGNSA. V shed 1 base and J 5 bases; nucleotides not matched to a gene: 5. CDR3 length equals 15 residues. The CDR3 reads CASSLGLAGVNEQYF. The CDR3 bases are TGTGCCAGCAGCTTAGGCCTAGCGGGAGTAAACGAGCAGTACTTC.

This sequence joins TRBV11-2 and TRBJ2-1; TRBD2 is a possible D gene (7 bases). With 0 bases removed from V and 10 bases from J, the gap between germline ends came to 19 bases. The CDR3 has 16 residues. Looked up from germline, CDR1 is SGHAT and CDR2 is FQNNGV. The CDR3 protein is CASSLEQGGGQREQFF. CDR3 DNA: TGTGCCAGCAGCTTAGAACAAGGGGGGGGGCAGCGGGAGCAGTTCTTC.

As for this clonotype: Given the absence of the conserved phenylalanine or tryptophan at the CDR3 end, a read error is likely. The chain has TRBV7-2 and TRBJ1-5, with D possibly TRBD1 on 6 matching bases. The V end was cut by 6 bases, the J end by 1 base, with 10 bases between. This CDR3 contains 14 residues. Germline V lookup: CDR1 SGHTA, CDR2 FQGNSA. In DNA, the CDR3 is TGTGCCAGCAGTCCGGACAGAAGCAATCAGCCCCAGCATTCT. Translation gives CASSPDRSNQPQHS.

This clonotype was counted between two and nine times. This rearrangement joins TRBV7-2 to TRBJ1-2; 7 bases map to TRBD1. CDR3 length: 14 residues. Looked up from germline, CDR1 is SGHTA and CDR2 is FQGNSA. V was clipped by 5 bases and J by 5 bases; unmatched bases: 8. CDR3 protein: CASSPDRVGYGYTF. Written as DNA, the CDR3 is TGTGCCAGCAGCCCTGACAGGGTAGGGTATGGCTACACCTTC.

V usage is TRBV10-3 and J usage is TRBJ2-1, with 11 bases matching TRBD2. Germline V gene sequence: CDR1 ENHRY, CDR2 SYGVKD. The V segment lost 6 bases and the J segment 4 bases; nucleotides outside the gene matches: 5. The CDR3 is 15 amino acids. The CDR3 sequence: CAISPGTSGYNEQFF. For the CDR3, the DNA is TGTGCCATCAGCCCCGGGACTAGCGGATACAATGAGCAGTTCTTC.

CDR3 DNA: TGTGCCAGCAGCCCCCTCGGGTCCCAGTACTTC. Translating it yields CASSPLGSQYF. The V call is TRBV7-6, the J call TRBJ2-5; D not certain. The germline gives CDR1 SGHVS, CDR2 FNYEAQ. The CDR3 covers 11 residues. V was pared by 5 bases and J by 9 bases, with 10 bases between.

The J gene is TRBJ2-2, the V gene TRBV25-1, with 7 bases aligning to TRBD2. V dropped 3 bases and J dropped 4; count of bases not matched to a gene: 8. Germline V CDR1 and CDR2: MGHDK, SYGVNS. The CDR3 spans 16 residues. The CDR3 is CASSDRREGSTGELFF. The CDR3 DNA reads TGTGCCAGCAGTGACCGCAGGGAGGGGAGCACCGGGGAGCTGTTTTTT.

This clonotype was seen a handful of times. V is TRBV6-5 and J is TRBJ1-6, with no clear D. Trimming removed 0 bases at V and 7 bases at J, with 7 bases between. The germline gives CDR1 MNHEY, CDR2 SVGAGI. CDR3 size: 14 residues. This CDR3 is CASSYSKVNSPLHF. CDR3 in DNA: TGTGCCAGCAGTTACTCGAAGGTCAATTCACCCCTCCACTTT.

The chain recombines TRBV5-6 with TRBJ1-3, with D possibly TRBD1 on 5 matching bases. Between the trimmed V and J ends, which lost 7 bases and 4 bases, there was a span of 15 bases. The germline V gene has CDR1 SGHDT and CDR2 YYEEEE. The CDR3 is 14 residues long. CDR3 sequence: CASFTGTNGNTIYF. The DNA of the CDR3 is TGTGCCAGCTTCACCGGGACGAACGGAAACACCATATATTTT.

The chain has TRBV18 and TRBJ2-1; a possible D gene is TRBD2 (5 bases). This CDR3 is built from 15 residues. The V end was cut by 3 bases, the J end by 3 bases, with 12 bases between. Per the germline V gene, CDR1 is KGHSH and CDR2 is LQKENI. The CDR3 DNA reads TGTGCCAGCTCACCGTCGGCAGCGGACTACAATGAGCAGTTCTTC. Residues: CASSPSAADYNEQFF.

Here the CDR3 DNA reads TGTGCCAGTCAACGAGGGAGAAATCAGCCCCAGCATTTT. Its translation: CASQRGRNQPQHF. The rearrangement uses TRBV19 and TRBJ1-5; D is unresolved. Germline values: CDR1 LNHDA, CDR2 SQIVND (reference sequence). This CDR3 comprises 13 residues. Trimming stripped 8 bases from V and 4 bases from J, with 12 bases between.